The 27 T cell receptor beta chains below all came from one sample that was sequenced in a study of T-cell memory formation after mild COVID-19. TCRdb ran MiXCR on the 5' RACE reads and lists one entry per CDR3 protein. The sample contains about 180,000 distinct CDR3 sequences, roughly 17% of which appear only once. The specimen sequenced was PBMCs or a T cell subset sorted from them (not recorded which). These receptors were taken from an adult woman who had mild COVID-19 (a few samples of this study predate the infection). Cell type and time point are not known.

The rearrangement uses TRBV18 and TRBJ2-1; D not resolved. Germline CDR1 KGHSH, CDR2 LQKENI. The CDR3 has 13 amino acids. With 0 bases removed from V and 9 bases from J, the gap between germline ends came to 9 bases. This CDR3 reads CASSPPFPGEQFF. The DNA of the CDR3 is TGTGCCAGCTCACCACCTTTTCCCGGTGAGCAGTTCTTC. Variable domain in full (rest from reference TRBV18 and TRBJ2-1): NAGVMQNPRHLVRRRGQEARLRCSPMKGHSHVYWYRQLPEEGLKFMVYLQKENIIDESGMPKERFSAEFPKEGPSILRIQQVVRGDSAAYFCASSPPFPGEQFFGPGTRLTVL.

This clonotype was picked up a small number of times. The chain is built from TRBV6-1 and TRBJ1-3; no definite D call. The V end was cut by 3 bases, the J end by 2 bases, with 14 bases between. Germline V lookup: CDR1 MNHNS, CDR2 SASEGT. The CDR3 contains 16 residues. CDR3 region: CASSDGFPRTGNTIYF. The CDR3 nucleotides read TGTGCCAGCAGTGATGGGTTCCCCAGGACTGGAAACACCATATATTTT.

The genes are TRBV25-1 and TRBJ1-1, with a tentative D call TRBD1 (5 bases). Germline CDR1 MGHDK, CDR2 SYGVNS. V lost 2 bases, J lost 0 bases, and 7 bases lay in between. The CDR3 contains 14 residues. CDR3 DNA: TGTGCCAGCAGTGAAGTGGGACTGAACACTGAAGCTTTCTTT. Translation gives CASSEVGLNTEAFF.

V usage is TRBV7-2 and J usage is TRBJ2-1, with D possibly called TRBD1 or TRBD2 (5 bases each). The CDR3 runs 14 residues. Germline V gene data show CDR1 as SGHTA and CDR2 as FQGNSA. Trimming shortened V by 4 bases and J by 5 bases, and 12 bases separated the two germline ends. The CDR3 loop is CASSSPGPHNEQFF. CDR3 nucleotide sequence: TGTGCCAGCAGCTCTCCGGGACCCCACAATGAGCAGTTCTTC. Full variable domain (remainder filled in from reference TRBV7-2 and TRBJ2-1): GAGVSQSPSNKVTEKGKDVELRCDPISGHTALYWYRQSLGQGLEFLIYFQGNSAPDKSGLPSDRFSAERTGGSVSTLTIQRTQQEDSAVYLCASSSPGPHNEQFFGPGTRLTVL.

CDR3 sequence (DNA): TGTGCCAGCAGCTCCGGCGGGGGGGCCGGCGGTGAGCAGTTCTTC. It yields the protein CASSSGGGAGGEQFF. The rearrangement joins TRBV5-4 to TRBJ2-1, with 9 bases identical to TRBD2. Germline V gives CDR1 SGHNT, CDR2 YYREEE (reference sequence). The CDR3 spans 15 residues. V dropped 3 bases and J dropped 9; count of bases not matched to a gene: 10.

This clonotype was found a few times. Written as DNA, the CDR3 is TGCAGCGTTGAATCCGGGGTGGCCACCGGGGAGCTGTTTTTT. Amino acid sequence: CSVESGVATGELFF. The rearrangement joins TRBV29-1 to TRBJ2-2, with D possibly TRBD2 on 5 matching bases. CDR3 size: 14 residues. Trimming stripped 2 bases from V and 4 bases from J, with 11 bases between. The V gene's germline CDR1 is SQVTM and CDR2 ANQGSEA.

In its sample, this clonotype was seen a few times. This rearrangement joins TRBV20-1 to TRBJ2-5, with D possibly called TRBD1 or TRBD2 (5 bases each). The CDR3 covers 12 residues. Germline V gene sequence: CDR1 DFQATT, CDR2 SNEGSKA (reference sequence). Trimming cost V 5 bases and J 5 bases, with 12 bases left between them. The CDR3 DNA sequence: TGCAGTGCTTCCGGGACCGAGGAGACCCAGTACTTC. Protein: CSASGTEETQYF.

The chain has TRBV12-3 or TRBV12-4 and TRBJ1-6; 8 positions match TRBD1. The junction had 5 bases not matched to a gene; V was cut back by 2 bases and J by 5 bases. This CDR3 comprises 16 residues. The CDR3 coding sequence is TGTGCCAGCAGTTTATCCAGGGGGCTTGATAATTCACCCCTCCACTTT. This gives the protein CASSLSRGLDNSPLHF.

The chain couples TRBV25-1 to TRBJ2-1, with TRBD2 matching over 13 bases. CDR3 size: 17 residues. CDR1 and CDR2 from the germline V gene are MGHDK and SYGVNS. V shed 2 bases and J 9 bases; nucleotides not matched to a gene: 10. The CDR3 coding sequence is TGTGCCAGCAGTGAAGCGGGGACTAGCGGGACCGCCCGTGAGCAGTTCTTC. Translating it yields CASSEAGTSGTAREQFF.

This clonotype was recorded a few times. The chain links TRBV20-1 to TRBJ1-2; 7 nucleotides align to TRBD1. From germline, CDR1 is DFQATT and CDR2 SNEGSKA (reference sequence). This CDR3 contains 12 residues. Trimming cost V 3 bases and J 8 bases; bases outside gene matches: 6. For the CDR3, the DNA is TGCAGTGCTAGTACTACAGGGGTCGGCTACACCTTC. Its translation is CSASTTGVGYTF.

This clonotype was counted many times. This chain connects TRBV4-2 to TRBJ2-1, with TRBD2 matching 13 bases. CDR3 length: 16 amino acids. V lost 1 base to trimming and J lost 4 bases; unmatched junction nucleotides: 1. Germline V CDR1 and CDR2: LGHNA, YNFKEQ. The CDR3 DNA is TGTGCCAGCAGCCAAGGACTAGCGGGAGGTTACAATGAGCAGTTCTTC. It is translated as CASSQGLAGGYNEQFF.

This clonotype was seen a handful of times. The rearrangement joins TRBV9 to TRBJ1-1, with D unresolved. Germline-derived CDR1 and CDR2 are SGDLS and YYNGEE. Trimming removed 1 base from V and 0 bases from J, with 4 bases in between. The CDR3 is made up of 13 amino acids. As DNA, the CDR3 is TGTGCCAGCAGCGTACAGGTGAACACTGAAGCTTTCTTT. Amino acids: CASSVQVNTEAFF.

In this sample, this clonotype turned up a few times. V is TRBV5-6 and J is TRBJ1-1; possibly TRBD1 for D (5 bases). Trimming removed 3 bases at V and 11 bases at J, with 17 bases between. The CDR3 loop spans 13 amino acids. Germline assignment: CDR1 SGHDT and CDR2 YYEEEE. For the CDR3, the DNA is TGTGCCAGCAGCTGGTGGGACGGAGCTAGGGCTTTCTTT. Encoded protein: CASSWWDGARAFF.

This clonotype appeared many times. At one end, the junction sequence differs from germline, possibly due to a read error. V and J are TRBV7-7 and TRBJ2-7; a possible D gene is TRBD2 (6 bases). Germline assignment: CDR1 SSHAT and CDR2 FNYEAQ (reference sequence). The CDR3 has 13 residues. The CDR3 sequence is CASSLAASYEQYF. The CDR3 DNA reads as TGTGCTAGCAGCTTAGCGGCCTCCTACGAGCAGTACTTC.

The chain has TRBV4-1 and TRBJ2-3; 8 bases align to TRBD2. Germline V CDR1 and CDR2: MGHRA, YSYEKL. The J segment lost 4 bases and the V segment lost 4 bases, leaving 4 bases of the junction unmatched. This CDR3 is 14 amino acids long. This CDR3 reads CASSRRGGADTQYF. CDR3 DNA: TGCGCCAGCAGCCGTCGGGGGGGGGCAGATACGCAGTATTTT.

This clonotype has a handful of counts. The chain carries TRBV6-5 and TRBJ2-3; perhaps TRBD2 as D (5 bases). This CDR3 is 15 amino acids long. V was clipped by 7 bases and J by 0 bases, with 14 bases between them. CDR1 and CDR2 from the germline V gene are MNHEY and SVGAGI. This CDR3 is CASIKSGTSTDTQYF. The CDR3 nucleotides are TGTGCCAGCATCAAAAGCGGAACTAGCACAGATACGCAGTATTTT.

This clonotype was seen a few times. J is TRBJ2-7 and V is TRBV5-5; tentative D call: TRBD1 (5 bases). CDR3 length: 15 residues. Trimming shortened V by 4 bases and J by 4 bases, and 18 bases separated the two germline ends. From germline, CDR1 is SGHKS and CDR2 YYEKEE (reference sequence). CDR3 region: CASSLGSKRGYEQYF. In nucleotides, the CDR3 is TGTGCCAGCAGCCTCGGATCTAAAAGGGGATACGAGCAGTACTTC. Full variable domain (remainder filled in from reference TRBV5-5 and TRBJ2-7): DAGVTQSPTHLIKTRGQQVTLRCSPISGHKSVSWYQQVLGQGPQFIFQYYEKEERGRGNFPDRFSARQFPNYSSELNVNALLLGDSALYLCASSLGSKRGYEQYFGPGTRLTVT.

This clonotype has more than one count but fewer than ten. V and J are TRBV12-3 or TRBV12-4 and TRBJ2-3, with TRBD2 matching over 7 bases. With 3 bases clipped from V and 2 bases from J, the junction kept 5 bases outside the gene matches. The CDR3 loop spans 15 amino acids. Here the CDR3 DNA reads TGTGCCAGCAGTTTTTTCGGGAGGAACACAGATACGCAGTATTTT. It translates to CASSFFGRNTDTQYF.

This rearrangement joins TRBV6-5 to TRBJ1-2; 7 nucleotides line up with TRBD1. The CDR3 has 14 residues. Germline CDR1 is MNHEY and CDR2 is SVGAGI. J was trimmed by 9 bases and V by 6 bases; bases with no gene match: 13. CDR3 region: CASSPGQPVTRYTF. In nucleotides, the CDR3 is TGTGCCAGCAGCCCGGGACAGCCAGTAACCCGCTACACCTTC.

This clonotype has a handful of counts. This chain connects TRBV10-3 to TRBJ2-1, with unresolved D. The CDR3 covers 15 residues. The germline gives CDR1 ENHRY, CDR2 SYGVKD. The V end lost 6 bases, the J end lost 0 bases, and 12 bases lay between the germline ends. CDR3 amino acids: CAISSGSSSYNEQFF. The CDR3 DNA reads TGTGCCATCAGCTCAGGTTCCTCCTCCTACAATGAGCAGTTCTTC.

V gene TRBV20-1 combines with J gene TRBJ2-7, with D tentatively TRBD2 (6 bases). The CDR3 consists of 15 residues. Trimming left V 3 bases short and J 2 bases short, with 17 bases between. Per the germline V gene, CDR1 is DFQATT and CDR2 is SNEGSKA (reference sequence). CDR3 protein: CSASYGGLGPYEQYF. The CDR3 DNA reads TGCAGTGCTAGTTATGGGGGACTGGGACCCTACGAGCAGTACTTC.

This clonotype has only a few counts. This chain links TRBV5-1 with TRBJ2-3; D is possibly TRBD1 (6 bases). Trimming shortened V by 4 bases and J by 2 bases, and 11 bases separated the two germline ends. The CDR3 runs 14 residues. The germline V gene has CDR1 SGHRS and CDR2 YFSETQ. This CDR3 reads CASSRGQNTDTQYF. CDR3 nucleotides: TGCGCCAGCAGCCGAGGACAGAACACAGATACGCAGTATTTT. Using reference TRBV5-1 and TRBJ2-3 for the parts outside the CDR3, the full variable domain is KAGVTQTPRYLIKTRGQQVTLSCSPISGHRSVSWYQQTPGQGLQFLFEYFSETQRNKGNFPGRFSGRQFSNSRSEMNVSTLELGDSALYLCASSRGQNTDTQYFGPGTRLTVL.

V and J are TRBV12-3 or TRBV12-4 and TRBJ2-4; D is perhaps TRBD2 (6 bases). V was trimmed by 1 base and J by 0 bases, leaving 7 bases between them. The CDR3 has 15 amino acids. CDR3 protein: CASSLGGVAKNIQYF. CDR3 DNA sequence: TGTGCCAGCAGTTTAGGGGGGGTAGCCAAAAACATTCAGTACTTC.

The chain employs TRBV3-1 and TRBJ2-7; D is unclear. This CDR3 comprises 12 residues. The germline CDR1 and CDR2 sequences are LGHDT and YNNKEL (reference sequence). Trimming took 2 bases from V and 4 from J, leaving 6 bases between them. CDR3: CASSQSGYEQYF. In DNA form, the CDR3 reads TGTGCCAGCAGCCAATCAGGTTACGAGCAGTACTTC.

The chain joins TRBV12-3 or TRBV12-4 to TRBJ2-5; no firm D call. Deletions cut 2 bases from V and 5 bases from J, with 15 bases between. The CDR3 has 15 amino acids. CDR3 bases: TGTGCCAGCAGTTTAACCACGGTCACCACGGAGACCCAGTACTTC. Translating it yields CASSLTTVTTETQYF.

This clonotype showed up just a few times. The chain is built from TRBV2 and TRBJ2-7; D is unresolved. This CDR3 region has 14 residues. Germline CDR1 is SNHLY and CDR2 is FYNNEI. V lost 7 bases to trimming and J lost 4 bases, with 17 bases between them. CDR3 residues: CASKSGMGYYEQYF. The DNA of the CDR3 is TGTGCCAGCAAGTCGGGCATGGGTTATTACGAGCAGTACTTC.

This chain joins TRBV15 and TRBJ1-1, with 7 bases lining up with TRBD1. V dropped 0 bases and J dropped 0; count of bases not matched to a gene: 10. Germline loops: CDR1 LNHNV, CDR2 YYDKDF (reference sequence). CDR3 length: 18 residues. This CDR3 reads CATSRDLLDRLMNTEAFF. As DNA, the CDR3 is TGTGCCACCAGCAGAGATCTATTGGACAGGCTAATGAACACTGAAGCTTTCTTT.